The 10 T cell receptor beta chains below all came from one sample that was sequenced in a study of T cell repertoires in ileal Crohn's disease. Clones were read by immunoSEQ multiplex PCR, and TCRdb kept only the in-frame ones, dropping some. The table has about 6,600 clones, about 83% seen once. Time point here: inflamed ileum from the surgical specimen. Sequenced: ileal tissue. The receptor source for this set is an adult with Crohn's disease.

This chain uses TRBV29-1 with TRBJ1-1; 7 bases are shared with TRBD1. The CDR3 consists of 13 residues. The ends lost 7 bases at V and 0 bases at J; junction bases unmatched: 5. CDR1 and CDR2 from the germline V gene are SQVTM and ANQGSEA. The CDR3: CSALDRLNTEAFF. The CDR3 region has the DNA TGCAGCGCTTTGGACAGGTTGAACACTGAAGCTTTCTTT.

J is TRBJ1-6 and V is TRBV5-1; TRBD1 matches 7 bases. The trim removed 4 bases at V and 7 bases at J, leaving 8 bases unmatched. This CDR3 spans 15 amino acids. Germline V gene data show CDR1 as SGHRS and CDR2 as YFSETQ. In DNA form, the CDR3 reads TGCGCCAGCAGCCGCGGGGACAGACAAAATTCACCCCTCCACTTT. Amino acids: CASSRGDRQNSPLHF.

V gene TRBV11-3 combines with J gene TRBJ2-7; the match to TRBD1 covers 11 bases. The V gene end was trimmed by 5 bases and the J gene end by 5 bases; junction bases not matched to a gene: 8. There are 15 residues in the CDR3. Germline loops: CDR1 SGHNT, CDR2 YENEEA. The CDR3 protein is CASSKDRGRVNEQYF. The DNA of the CDR3 is TGTGCCAGCAGCAAGGACAGGGGGCGGGTCAACGAGCAGTACTTC.

J is TRBJ2-2 and V is TRBV7-2; the match to TRBD1 covers 8 bases. This CDR3 has 17 amino acids. V shed 2 bases and J 4 bases; nucleotides not matched to a gene: 9. Per the germline V gene, CDR1 is SGHTA and CDR2 is FQGNSA. This chain's CDR3 is CASSLNGGQGGTGELFF. The DNA of the CDR3 is TGTGCCAGCAGCTTAAACGGAGGACAGGGAGGCACCGGGGAGCTGTTTTTT. Full variable domain (missing parts from reference TRBV7-2 and TRBJ2-2): GAGVSQSPSNKVTEKGKDVELRCDPISGHTALYWYRQSLGQGLEFLIYFQGNSAPDKSGLPSDRFSAERTGGSVSTLTIQRTQQEDSAVYLCASSLNGGQGGTGELFFGEGSRLTVL.

In its sample, this clone was seen once. This CDR3 reads CASSTGEGVGYTF. The CDR3 DNA is TGTGCCAGCTCGACAGGGGAAGGAGTTGGCTACACCTTC. The chain couples TRBV18 to TRBJ1-2; 8 bases align to TRBD1. Germline assignment: CDR1 KGHSH and CDR2 LQKENI. After removal of 6 bases from V and 7 bases from J, the junction contained 7 bases not matched to a gene. The CDR3 is made up of 13 amino acids. Supplemented by reference TRBV18 and TRBJ1-2, the full variable domain reads NAGVMQNPRHLVRRRGQEARLRCSPMKGHSHVYWYRQLPEEGLKFMVYLQKENIIDESGMPKERFSAEFPKEGPSILRIQQVVRGDSAAYFCASSTGEGVGYTFGSGTRLTVV.

The V gene is TRBV11-2, the J gene TRBJ1-1; 10 bases fit TRBD1. Trimming at V came to 7 bases and at J to 5 bases, leaving 4 bases not matched to a gene. The CDR3 extends over 13 amino acids. Germline loops: CDR1 SGHAT, CDR2 FQNNGV. CDR3 protein: CASTWTGGTEAFF. The DNA of the CDR3 is TGTGCCAGCACTTGGACAGGGGGAACTGAAGCTTTCTTT.

The V gene is TRBV11-3, the J gene TRBJ2-3; D may be TRBD2 (6 bases). This CDR3 contains 15 residues. V lost 4 bases to trimming and J lost 7 bases, with 18 bases between them. Germline V gene lookup returns CDR1 SGHNT and CDR2 YENEEA. CDR3 nucleotides: TGTGCCAGCAGCTCAAGATCCGGGACTCATAATACGCAGTATTTT. It encodes CASSSRSGTHNTQYF.

This clone was seen more than once but under ten times. The chain couples TRBV7-9 to TRBJ1-4; D gene ambiguous. The CDR3 is made up of 12 amino acids. CDR1 SEHNR and CDR2 FQNEAQ come from the germline V gene (reference sequence). Trimming removed 1 base from V and 8 bases from J, with 5 bases in between. CDR3: CASSLVNEKLFF. The CDR3 DNA reads as TGTGCCAGCAGCTTAGTGAACGAAAAACTGTTTTTT.

The CDR3 is CASSSGLAYFYEQYF. The CDR3 coding sequence is TGTGCCAGCAGCTCTGGACTAGCTTATTTTTACGAGCAGTACTTC. The chain joins TRBV7-2 to TRBJ2-7; 8 nucleotides agree with TRBD2. CDR1 is SGHTA and CDR2 is FQGNSA in the germline V gene. This CDR3 contains 15 residues. Trimming cost V 4 bases and J 4 bases; bases outside gene matches: 9.

The chain is built from TRBV11-3 and TRBJ1-1, with D uncertain. The CDR3 has 14 residues. V lost 1 base and J lost 5, with 11 bases in between. Germline values: CDR1 SGHNT, CDR2 YENEEA. CDR3 sequence (DNA): TGTGCCAGCAGCTTAGGGGCCGCGGAGACTGAAGCTTTCTTT. This encodes CASSLGAAETEAFF.